The T cell receptor (beta chain) under discussion was sequenced for a study of blood T cell repertoires in COVID-19. The assay was immunoSEQ multiplex PCR, and TCRdb's table has in-frame clones only and misses some. Of some 420,000 clones listed, roughly nine tenths were seen once; the top ten hold about 1.1%. The length of the CDR3 is 18 residues. The germline V gene has CDR1 SEHNR and CDR2 FQNEAQ (reference sequence). J gave up 4 bases and V 4 bases, and 16 bases lay outside the gene matches. This clone has a single count. Specimen: PBMCs or T cells enriched from blood (not recorded which). V and J are TRBV7-9 and TRBJ1-1; 9 bases match TRBD1. The TCR comes from a man younger than 40 who had recovered from COVID-19. The CDR3 bases are TGTGCCAGCAGCTCCCTTAGGGGGGGGACAGGGTCTGTCACTGAAGCTTTCTTT. The encoded protein is CASSSLRGGTGSVTEAFF.